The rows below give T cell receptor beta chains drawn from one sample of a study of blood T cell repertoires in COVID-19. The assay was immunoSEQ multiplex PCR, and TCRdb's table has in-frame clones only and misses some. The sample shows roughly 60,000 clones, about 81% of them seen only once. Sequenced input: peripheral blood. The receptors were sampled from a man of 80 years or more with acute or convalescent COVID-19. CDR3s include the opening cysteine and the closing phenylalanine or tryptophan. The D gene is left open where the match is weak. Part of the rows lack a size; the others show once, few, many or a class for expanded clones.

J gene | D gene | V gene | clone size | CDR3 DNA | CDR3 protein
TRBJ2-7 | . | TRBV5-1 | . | TGCGCCAGCAGCCGCAACCTACAGGGCGAGCAGTACTTC | CASSRNLQGEQYF
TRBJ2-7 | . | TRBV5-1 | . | TGCGCCAGCAGCTCTGAAGGGAGACCTAGCTCCTACGAGCAGTACTTC | CASSSEGRPSSYEQYF
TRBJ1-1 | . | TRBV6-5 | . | TGTGCCACCCAGGGGCCGTTAGAAGCTTTCTTT | CATQGPLEAFF
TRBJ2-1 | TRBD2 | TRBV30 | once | TGTGCCTGGTGGGAGGGGTCGAGCTCCTACAATGAGCAGTTCTTC | CAWWEGSSSYNEQFF
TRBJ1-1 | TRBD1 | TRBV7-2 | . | TGTGCCAGCAGCTTAGGGCACGCCAGGGGGCGTACTGAAGCTTTCTTT | CASSLGHARGRTEAFF
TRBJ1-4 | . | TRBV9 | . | TGTGCCAGCAGCGTAGGGGGGCTGGATGAAAAACTGTTTTTT | CASSVGGLDEKLFF
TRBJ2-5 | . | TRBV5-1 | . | TGCGCCAGCAGCTTGGTCCTCCAAGAGACCCAGTACTTC | CASSLVLQETQYF
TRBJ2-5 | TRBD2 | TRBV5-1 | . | TGCGCCAGCAGCTCTAGCGGGGATCAAGAGACCCAGTACTTC | CASSSSGDQETQYF
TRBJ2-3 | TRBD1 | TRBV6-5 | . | TGTGCCAGCAAGACTCGGACAGGGAGGACAGATACGCAGTATTTT | CASKTRTGRTDTQYF
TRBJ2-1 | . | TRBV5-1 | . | TGCGCCAGCAGCTTGGAACAGGGGAGGAATGAGCAGTTCTTC | CASSLEQGRNEQFF
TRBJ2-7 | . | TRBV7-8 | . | TGTGCCAGCAGCTTAGCGCGATCCTACGAGCAGTACTTC | CASSLARSYEQYF
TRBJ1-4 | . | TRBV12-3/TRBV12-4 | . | TGTGCCAGCAGTGAGACTCGTACTGGGAAACTGTTTTTT | CASSETRTGKLFF
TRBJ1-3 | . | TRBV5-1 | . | TGCGCCAGCAGCGAGCAGTCTGGTGGGGGCTACGGAAACACCATATATTTT | CASSEQSGGGYGNTIYF
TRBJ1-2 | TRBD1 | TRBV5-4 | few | TGTGCCAGCAGCTTGAATTTCGACAGGGTATATGGCTACACCTTC | CASSLNFDRVYGYTF
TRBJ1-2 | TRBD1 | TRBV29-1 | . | TGCAGCGTTGAAACTCAAGGGGACAGGCGAAACTATGGCTACACCTTC | CSVETQGDRRNYGYTF
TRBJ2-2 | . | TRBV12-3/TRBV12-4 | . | TGTGCCAGCAGCCATTCTAGAGCCGGGGAGCTGTTTTTT | CASSHSRAGELFF
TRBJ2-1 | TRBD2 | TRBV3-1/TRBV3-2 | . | TGTGCCAGCAGCCCGACTAGCGGGAATGAGCAGTTCTTC | CASSPTSGNEQFF
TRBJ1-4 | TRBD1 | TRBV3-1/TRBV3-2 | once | TGTGCCAGCAGCCCACCAGACAGGGGGAATGAAAAACTGTTTTTT | CASSPPDRGNEKLFF
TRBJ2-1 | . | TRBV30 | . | TGTGCCATTAGGGACTTCGCAACCTACAATGAGCAGTTCTTC | CAIRDFATYNEQFF
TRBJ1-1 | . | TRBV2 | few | TGTGCCAGCAGGTGGGCAAACACTGAAGCTTTCTTT | CASRWANTEAFF
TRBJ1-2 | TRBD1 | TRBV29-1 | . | TGCAGCGTTGACGAGGGGGCAGCAAGCTATGGCTACACCTTC | CSVDEGAASYGYTF
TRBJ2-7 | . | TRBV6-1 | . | TGTGCCAGCAGTGAATTACCGCTTAGCTCCTACGAGCAGTACTTC | CASSELPLSSYEQYF